The 19 T cell receptor beta chains below come from one sample, sequenced in a study of cytomegalovirus exposure and HLA in healthy donors. The PCR contained 60 Vbeta and 13 Jbeta primers. Sequenced by immunoSEQ multiplex PCR; TCRdb stores in-frame clones only, minus some. Among about 60,000 clones, approximately 75% were seen once, and the ten largest hold 2.5% to 3.5%. Sequencing was performed on PBMCs. The source is a woman between 35 and 50 years old in good health and CMV-seropositive.

The chain joins TRBV29-1 to TRBJ2-7; 7 nucleotides agree with TRBD1. CDR3 length equals 13 residues. With V trimmed by 7 bases and J by 5 bases, 11 bases remained unmatched. Per germline, CDR1 SQVTM and CDR2 ANQGSEA. CDR3 bases: TGCAGCGCAACTACGACAGGGTCACACGAGCAGTACTTC. It is translated as CSATTTGSHEQYF.

This rearrangement joins TRBV6-1 to TRBJ2-2; no definite D call. The CDR3 totals 14 residues. CDR1 is MNHNS, CDR2 SASEGT, per germline. Trimming removed 2 bases from V and 3 bases from J, with 7 bases in between. The CDR3 loop reads CASSEIGDTGELFF. Written as DNA, the CDR3 is TGTGCCAGCAGTGAAATTGGAGACACCGGGGAGCTGTTTTTT.

This chain connects TRBV6-6 to TRBJ1-3, with D hard to call. Germline V gene sequence: CDR1 MNHNY, CDR2 SVGAGI (reference sequence). Trimming pared 11 bases from V and 4 bases from J, leaving 15 bases between. The CDR3 loop spans 13 amino acids. CDR3 in amino acids: CASQNDGGNTIYF. CDR3 nucleotides: TGTGCCTCCCAGAATGACGGGGGAAACACCATATATTTT.

V usage is TRBV10-3 and J usage is TRBJ1-4; D perhaps matches TRBD1 (5 bases). From germline, CDR1 is ENHRY and CDR2 SYGVKD. V dropped 2 bases and J dropped 8 bases, with 9 bases sitting between them. CDR3 length equals 13 residues. Written as DNA, the CDR3 is TGTGCCATCAGTGAGGACAGAAGCGAAAAACTGTTTTTT. Its protein product is CAISEDRSEKLFF.

The chain employs TRBV6-4 and TRBJ2-3, with 13 nucleotides matching TRBD2. CDR3 length: 15 residues. The V segment lost 6 bases and the J segment 4 bases; nucleotides outside the gene matches: 4. Germline CDR1 MRHNA, CDR2 SNTAGT. The CDR3 DNA reads TGTGCCAGCAGCCCGGGACTAGCGGGGCCAGATACGCAGTATTTT. This gives the protein CASSPGLAGPDTQYF.

The chain is built from TRBV12-1 and TRBJ1-2. TRBV12-1 is a recognized pseudogene. The CDR3 loop spans 18 amino acids. The CDR3 bases are TGTGCCAGCAGCTTTTCCCATCTGTCCGCGGGAAGGCAATATGGCTACACCTTC. Translation: CASSFSHLSAGRQYGYTF.

The rearrangement links TRBV27 to TRBJ1-1; TRBD1 agrees at 11 bases. Germline assignment: CDR1 MNHEY and CDR2 SMNVEV (reference sequence). Trimming at V came to 3 bases and at J to 5 bases, leaving 8 bases not matched to a gene. This CDR3 has 16 residues. CDR3 DNA: TGTGCCAGCAGTTTCATCCCGGGACAGGGGGGGACTGAAGCTTTCTTT. It is translated as CASSFIPGQGGTEAFF.

This clone was seen a handful of times. The CDR3 here is CASSLSPALSYNSPLHF. CDR3 DNA sequence: TGTGCCAGCAGCCTAAGCCCCGCCTTATCCTATAATTCACCCCTCCACTTT. The chain carries TRBV7-2 and TRBJ1-6; D ambiguous. This CDR3 is 17 amino acids long. The germline V gene encodes CDR1 SGHTA and CDR2 FQGNSA. The V and J ends lost 5 bases and 1 base respectively, with 15 bases between them.

The V and J genes are TRBV10-1 and TRBJ1-1; weak D call: TRBD1 (6 bases). Per germline, CDR1 WNHNN and CDR2 SYGVQD (reference sequence). This CDR3 comprises 15 residues. The V end was cut by 4 bases, the J end by 1 base, with 13 bases between. DNA for the CDR3: TGCGCCAGCAGTGTCCGGGGGGCCACGAACACTGAAGCTTTCTTT. Encoded protein: CASSVRGATNTEAFF.

V usage is TRBV5-4 and J usage is TRBJ2-1, with 9 bases matching TRBD2. The junction had 9 bases not matched to a gene; V was cut back by 4 bases and J by 7 bases. CDR1 and CDR2 from the germline V gene are SGHNT and YYREEE (reference sequence). The CDR3 spans 15 residues. CDR3 amino acids: CASSPPGRGGNEQFF. The CDR3, as DNA: TGTGCCAGCAGCCCCCCCGGGCGGGGGGGGAATGAGCAGTTCTTC. The full variable domain, rest sourced from reference TRBV5-4 and TRBJ2-1, is ETGVTQSPTHLIKTRGQQVTLRCSSQSGHNTVSWYQQALGQGPQFIFQYYREEENGRGNFPPRFSGLQFPNYSSELNVNALELDDSALYLCASSPPGRGGNEQFFGPGTRLTVL.

The chain joins TRBV14 to TRBJ2-4; D might be TRBD1 (6 bases). Per germline, CDR1 SGHDN and CDR2 FVKESK. V lost 0 bases, J lost 0 bases, and 30 bases lay in between. The CDR3 length is 23 residues. CDR3 amino acids: CASSQERTIPGHRDSIAKNIQYF. As DNA, the CDR3 is TGTGCCAGCAGCCAAGAGAGGACGATACCGGGACACCGAGACTCGATAGCCAAAAACATTCAGTACTTC.

The genes are TRBV7-9 and TRBJ1-1; 7 bases map to TRBD1. The CDR3 totals 14 residues. Per the germline V gene, CDR1 is SEHNR and CDR2 is FQNEAQ (reference sequence). Germline trimming cut 1 base from V and 4 bases from J; bases unmatched to any gene: 3. CDR3 nucleotides: TGTGCCAGCAGCTTAGGCGGGGACAGCACTGAAGCTTTCTTT. Encoded protein: CASSLGGDSTEAFF.

The gene calls are TRBV5-1 and TRBJ1-1, with TRBD1 matching 10 bases. Germline V gene lookup returns CDR1 SGHRS and CDR2 YFSETQ. V shed 7 bases, J shed 5 bases, and the junction held 11 bases outside the gene matches. The CDR3 runs 15 residues. CDR3 nucleotides: TGCGCCAGCCTTAAACCGGGACAGGGGAGGACTGAAGCTTTCTTT. Protein: CASLKPGQGRTEAFF.

The chain uses TRBV19 and TRBJ2-3, with 7 bases aligning to TRBD1. In germline, CDR1 is LNHDA, CDR2 SQIVND (reference sequence). CDR3 length: 15 residues. The junction had 6 bases not matched to a gene; V was cut back by 6 bases and J by 0 bases. The CDR3 sequence: CASSPNRGSTDTQYF. Here the CDR3 DNA reads TGTGCCAGTAGCCCAAACAGGGGTAGCACAGATACGCAGTATTTT. The variable domain in full, with the rest retrieved from reference TRBV19 and TRBJ2-3, is DGGITQSPKYLFRKEGQNVTLSCEQNLNHDAMYWYRQDPGQGLRLIYYSQIVNDFQKGDIAEGYSVSREKKESFPLTVTSAQKNPTAFYLCASSPNRGSTDTQYFGPGTRLTVL.

The genes are TRBV30 and TRBJ2-1, with D perhaps TRBD2 (6 bases). The V end lost 4 bases, the J end lost 7 bases, and 20 bases lay between the germline ends. The CDR3 runs to 15 residues. The germline V gene encodes CDR1 GTSNPN and CDR2 SVGIG (reference sequence). The CDR3 DNA sequence: TGTGCCTGGACGGGGGAAAAAAAGGGTTATAATGAGCAGTTCTTC. Translation: CAWTGEKKGYNEQFF.

This sequence joins TRBV4-2 and TRBJ1-2, with no clear D. CDR3 length: 11 residues. Germline V gene data show CDR1 as LGHNA and CDR2 as YNFKEQ. V gave up 3 bases and J gave up 6 bases, with 5 bases separating them. DNA for the CDR3: TGTGCCAGCAGCCAGAGGGATGGCTACACCTTC. Amino acid sequence: CASSQRDGYTF.

The V and J genes are TRBV7-9 and TRBJ1-4, with D possibly TRBD1 on 5 matching bases. Germline lookup yields CDR1 SEHNR and CDR2 FQNEAQ (reference sequence). There are 17 residues in the CDR3. V gave up 1 base and J gave up 0 bases, with 12 bases separating them. In DNA, the CDR3 is TGTGCCAGCAGCTTAGAGGAGGGACCGGCAACTAATGAAAAACTGTTTTTT. It yields the protein CASSLEEGPATNEKLFF. Variable domain in full (rest from reference TRBV7-9 and TRBJ1-4): DTGVSQNPRHKITKRGQNVTFRCDPISEHNRLYWYRQTLGQGPEFLTYFQNEAQLEKSRLLSDRFSAERPKGSFSTLEIQRTEQGDSAMYLCASSLEEGPATNEKLFFGSGTQLSVL.

The V and J genes are TRBV29-1 and TRBJ1-1; D is perhaps TRBD1 (6 bases). This CDR3 is 12 amino acids long. Germline assignment: CDR1 SQVTM and CDR2 ANQGSEA. V lost 8 bases and J 6 bases, leaving 16 bases between the germline ends. The CDR3 coding sequence is TGCAGCTTCCTATCAGGGGCGGCTGAAGCTTTCTTT. As protein: CSFLSGAAEAFF. Supplemented by reference TRBV29-1 and TRBJ1-1, the full variable domain reads SAVISQKPSRDICQRGTSLTIQCQVDSQVTMMFWYRQQPGQSLTLIATANQGSEATYESGFVIDKFPISRPNLTFSTLTVSNMSPEDSSIYLCSFLSGAAEAFFGQGTRLTVV.

The rearrangement joins TRBV28 to TRBJ1-1; D unresolved. The length of the CDR3 is 17 residues. From germline, CDR1 is MDHEN and CDR2 SYDVKM. V gave up 1 base and J gave up 3 bases, with 18 bases separating them. CDR3 residues: CASSLYNVLSRDTEAFF. DNA for the CDR3: TGTGCCAGCAGTTTATATAACGTACTTTCCCGGGACACTGAAGCTTTCTTT.